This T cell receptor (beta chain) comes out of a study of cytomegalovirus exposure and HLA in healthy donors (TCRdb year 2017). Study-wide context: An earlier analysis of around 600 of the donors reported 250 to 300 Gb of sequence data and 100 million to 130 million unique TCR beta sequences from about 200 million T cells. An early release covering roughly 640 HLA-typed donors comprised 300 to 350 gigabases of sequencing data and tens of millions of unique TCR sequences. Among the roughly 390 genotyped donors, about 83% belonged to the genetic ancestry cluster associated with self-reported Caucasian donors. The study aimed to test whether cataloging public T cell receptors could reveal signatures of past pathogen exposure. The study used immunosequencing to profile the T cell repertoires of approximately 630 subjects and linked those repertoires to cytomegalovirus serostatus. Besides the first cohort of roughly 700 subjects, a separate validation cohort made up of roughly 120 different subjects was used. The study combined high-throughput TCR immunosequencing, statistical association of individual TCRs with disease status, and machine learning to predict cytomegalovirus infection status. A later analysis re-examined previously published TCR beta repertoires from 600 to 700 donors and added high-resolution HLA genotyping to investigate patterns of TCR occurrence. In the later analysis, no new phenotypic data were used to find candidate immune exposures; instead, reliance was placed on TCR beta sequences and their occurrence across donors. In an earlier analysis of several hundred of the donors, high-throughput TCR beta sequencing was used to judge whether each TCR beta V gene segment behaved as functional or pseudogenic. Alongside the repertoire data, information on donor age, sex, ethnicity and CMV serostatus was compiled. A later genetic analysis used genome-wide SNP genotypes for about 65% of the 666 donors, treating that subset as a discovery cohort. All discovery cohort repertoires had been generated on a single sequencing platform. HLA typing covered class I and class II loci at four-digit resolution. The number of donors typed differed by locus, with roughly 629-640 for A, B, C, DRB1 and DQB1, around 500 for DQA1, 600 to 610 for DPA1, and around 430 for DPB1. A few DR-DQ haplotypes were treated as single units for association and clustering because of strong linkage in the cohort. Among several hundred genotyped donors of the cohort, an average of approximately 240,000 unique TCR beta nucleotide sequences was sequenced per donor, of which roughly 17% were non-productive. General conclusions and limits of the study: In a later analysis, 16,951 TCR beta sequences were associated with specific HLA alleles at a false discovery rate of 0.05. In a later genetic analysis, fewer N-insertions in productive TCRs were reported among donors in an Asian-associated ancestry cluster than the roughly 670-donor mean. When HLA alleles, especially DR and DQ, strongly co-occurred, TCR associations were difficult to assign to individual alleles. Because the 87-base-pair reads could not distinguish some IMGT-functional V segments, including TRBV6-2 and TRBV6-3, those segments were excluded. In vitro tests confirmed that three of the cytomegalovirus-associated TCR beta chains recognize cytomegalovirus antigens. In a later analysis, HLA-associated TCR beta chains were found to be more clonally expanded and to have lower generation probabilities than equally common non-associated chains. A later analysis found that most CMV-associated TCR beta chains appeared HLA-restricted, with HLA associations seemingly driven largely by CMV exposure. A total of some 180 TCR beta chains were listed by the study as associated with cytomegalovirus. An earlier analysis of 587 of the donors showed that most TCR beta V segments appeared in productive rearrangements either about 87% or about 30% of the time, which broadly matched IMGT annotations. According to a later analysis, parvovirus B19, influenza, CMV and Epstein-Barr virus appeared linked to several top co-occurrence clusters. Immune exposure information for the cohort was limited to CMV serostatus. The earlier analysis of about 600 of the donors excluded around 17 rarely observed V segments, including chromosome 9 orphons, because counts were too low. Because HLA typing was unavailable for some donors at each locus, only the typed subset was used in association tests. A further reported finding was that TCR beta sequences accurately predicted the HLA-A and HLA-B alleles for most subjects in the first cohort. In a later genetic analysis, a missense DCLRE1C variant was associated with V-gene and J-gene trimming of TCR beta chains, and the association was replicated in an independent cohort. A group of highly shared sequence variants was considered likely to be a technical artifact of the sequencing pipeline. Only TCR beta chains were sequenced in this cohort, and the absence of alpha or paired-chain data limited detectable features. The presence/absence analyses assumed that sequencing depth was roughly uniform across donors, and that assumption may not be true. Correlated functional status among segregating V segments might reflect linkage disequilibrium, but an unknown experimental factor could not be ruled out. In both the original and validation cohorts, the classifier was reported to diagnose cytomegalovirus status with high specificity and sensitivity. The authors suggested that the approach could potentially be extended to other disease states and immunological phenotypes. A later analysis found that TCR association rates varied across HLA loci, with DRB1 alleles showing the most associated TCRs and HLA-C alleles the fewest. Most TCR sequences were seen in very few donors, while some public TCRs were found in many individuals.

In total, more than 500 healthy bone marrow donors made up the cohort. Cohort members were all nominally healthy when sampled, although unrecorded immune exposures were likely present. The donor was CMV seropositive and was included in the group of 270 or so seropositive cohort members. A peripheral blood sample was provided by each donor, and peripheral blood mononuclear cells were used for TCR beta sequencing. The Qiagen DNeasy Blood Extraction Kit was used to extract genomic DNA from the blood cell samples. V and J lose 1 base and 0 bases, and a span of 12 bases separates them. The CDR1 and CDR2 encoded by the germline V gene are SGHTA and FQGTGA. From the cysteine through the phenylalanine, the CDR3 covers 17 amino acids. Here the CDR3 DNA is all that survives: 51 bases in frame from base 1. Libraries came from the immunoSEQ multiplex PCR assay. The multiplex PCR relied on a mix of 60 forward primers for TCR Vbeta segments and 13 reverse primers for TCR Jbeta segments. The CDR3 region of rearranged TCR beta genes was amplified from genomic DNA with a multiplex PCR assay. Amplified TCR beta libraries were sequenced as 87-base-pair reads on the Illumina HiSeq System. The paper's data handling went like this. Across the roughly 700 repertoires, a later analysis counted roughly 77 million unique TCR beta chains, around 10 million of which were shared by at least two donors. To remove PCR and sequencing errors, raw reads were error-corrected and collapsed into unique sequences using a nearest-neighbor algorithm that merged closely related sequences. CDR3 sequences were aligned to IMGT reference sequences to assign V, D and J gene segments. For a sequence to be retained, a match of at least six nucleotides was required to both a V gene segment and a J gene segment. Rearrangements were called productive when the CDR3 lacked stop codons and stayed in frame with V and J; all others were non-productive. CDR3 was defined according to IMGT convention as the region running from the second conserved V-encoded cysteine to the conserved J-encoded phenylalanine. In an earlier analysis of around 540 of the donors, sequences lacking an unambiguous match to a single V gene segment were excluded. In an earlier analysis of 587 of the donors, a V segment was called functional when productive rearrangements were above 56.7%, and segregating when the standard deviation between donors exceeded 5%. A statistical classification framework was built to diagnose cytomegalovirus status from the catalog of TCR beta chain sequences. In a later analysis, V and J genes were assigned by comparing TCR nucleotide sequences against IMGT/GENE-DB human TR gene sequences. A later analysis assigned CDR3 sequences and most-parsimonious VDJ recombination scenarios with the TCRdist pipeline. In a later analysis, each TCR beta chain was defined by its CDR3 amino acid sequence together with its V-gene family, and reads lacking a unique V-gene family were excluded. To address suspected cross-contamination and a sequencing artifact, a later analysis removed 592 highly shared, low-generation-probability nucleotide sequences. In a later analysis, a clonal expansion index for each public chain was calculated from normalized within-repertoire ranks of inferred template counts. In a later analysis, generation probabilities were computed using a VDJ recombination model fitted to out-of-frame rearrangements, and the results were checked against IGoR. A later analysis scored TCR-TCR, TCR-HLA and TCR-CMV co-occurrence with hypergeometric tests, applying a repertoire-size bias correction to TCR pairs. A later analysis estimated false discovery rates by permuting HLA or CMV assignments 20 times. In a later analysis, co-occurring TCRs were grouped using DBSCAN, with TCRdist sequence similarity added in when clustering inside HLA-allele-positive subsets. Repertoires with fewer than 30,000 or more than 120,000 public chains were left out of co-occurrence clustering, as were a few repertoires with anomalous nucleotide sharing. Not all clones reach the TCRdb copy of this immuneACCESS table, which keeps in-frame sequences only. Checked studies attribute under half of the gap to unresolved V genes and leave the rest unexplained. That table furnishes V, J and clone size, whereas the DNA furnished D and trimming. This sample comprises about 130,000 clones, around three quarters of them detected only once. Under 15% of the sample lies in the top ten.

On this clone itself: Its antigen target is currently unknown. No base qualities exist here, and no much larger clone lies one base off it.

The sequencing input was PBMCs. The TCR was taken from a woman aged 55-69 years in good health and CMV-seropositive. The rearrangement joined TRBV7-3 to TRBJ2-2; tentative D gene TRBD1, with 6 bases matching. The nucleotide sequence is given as TGTGCCAGCAGCTTAAGAAGGACAGCCGCGAACACCGGGGAGCTGTTTTTT. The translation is CASSLRRTAANTGELFF.